The 15 T cell receptor beta chains presented below share a single source sample, sequenced in a study of T cells after yellow fever vaccination. TCRdb processed the 5' RACE reads anew with MiXCR; each CDR3 protein has one entry. The data show some 340,000 distinct CDR3 sequences, about 10% seen once. Sequencing was performed on CD4+ T cells sorted from PBMCs, taken 45 days after the yellow fever booster vaccination. The source is a man younger than 35 who received the YFV17D yellow fever vaccine.

The J gene is TRBJ1-2, the V gene TRBV9, with D possibly being TRBD1 (5 bases). V lost 5 bases, J lost 4 bases, and 27 bases lay in between. This CDR3 has 18 amino acids. Germline V CDR1 and CDR2: SGDLS, YYNGEE. This CDR3 reads CASSRRIGRDSDSYGYTF. DNA of the CDR3: TGTGCCAGCAGTCGAAGGATTGGCAGGGATTCAGACTCCTATGGCTACACCTTC.

The rearrangement uses TRBV20-1 and TRBJ1-1; D gene unclear. Germline CDR1 reads DFQATT; CDR2 reads SNEGSKA (reference sequence). V was trimmed by 1 base and J by 1 base, leaving 22 bases between them. The CDR3 is made up of 18 amino acids. CDR3 coding DNA: TGCAGTGCTAGAGGCATCATAGCCGGGGTTTCAGGGAACACTGAAGCTTTCTTT. Its translation: CSARGIIAGVSGNTEAFF.

This clonotype appeared a few times. This chain connects TRBV7-2 to TRBJ2-3, with D unclear. CDR3 length equals 12 residues. V was shortened by 3 bases and J by 10 bases, with 11 bases between the two germline ends. The V gene's germline CDR1 is SGHTA and CDR2 FQGNSA. CDR3 sequence: CASSFPQRAQYF. As DNA, the CDR3 is TGTGCCAGCAGCTTTCCTCAGAGAGCGCAGTATTTT.

In DNA, the CDR3 is TGTGCCAGCAGTTACCGGGGCCCCTCCTACAATGAGCAGTTCTTC. The encoded protein is CASSYRGPSYNEQFF. The chain uses TRBV6-5 and TRBJ2-1; either TRBD1 or TRBD2 may supply D (5 bases each). Germline CDR1 and CDR2: MNHEY and SVGAGI. The CDR3 runs 15 residues. Trimming removed 2 bases from V and 0 bases from J, with 8 bases in between.

Concerning this clonotype itself: A much larger clone lies a single base off, so this may be a read error. The gene calls are TRBV6-2 or TRBV6-3 and TRBJ2-7, with unresolved D. In germline, CDR1 is MNHEY, CDR2 SVGEGT. The CDR3 has 11 amino acids. Trimming took 5 bases from V and 2 from J, leaving 4 bases between them. The CDR3 DNA reads TGTGCCAGCAGTACAGCCTACGAGCAGTACTTC. Translation gives CASSTAYEQYF.

This chain links TRBV14 with TRBJ1-1; maybe TRBD1 (6 bases). Trimming took off 4 bases at V and 11 bases at J, with 17 bases between the two ends. This CDR3 is 13 amino acids long. Germline-derived CDR1 and CDR2 are SGHDN and FVKESK. The CDR3 loop is CASSPVRGGLAFF. CDR3 nucleotides: TGTGCCAGCAGCCCGGTGAGGGGGGGCTTGGCTTTCTTT.

The chain carries TRBV23-1 and TRBJ2-7; D is undetermined. TRBV23-1 is an ORF; its function is uncertain. The CDR3 is 11 residues long. V was clipped by 7 bases and J by 3 bases, with 7 bases between them. CDR3: CASNSCYEQYF. The CDR3, as DNA: TGCGCCAGCAACTCTTGCTACGAGCAGTACTTC.

V and J are TRBV13 and TRBJ2-3; unclear D gene. V lost 3 bases and J lost 0, with 10 bases in between. From germline, CDR1 is PRHDT and CDR2 FYEKMQ (reference sequence). The CDR3 length is 15 residues. The CDR3 loop reads CASSFGFFSTDTQYF. The CDR3 coding sequence is TGTGCCAGCAGCTTCGGTTTCTTTAGCACAGATACGCAGTATTTT.

This clonotype was seen a handful of times. V is TRBV4-1 and J is TRBJ1-2; TRBD1 might be the D (5 bases). This CDR3 is 17 amino acids long. The V and J ends lost 2 bases and 4 bases respectively, with 20 bases between them. CDR1 MGHRA and CDR2 YSYEKL come from the germline V gene. Written as DNA, the CDR3 is TGCGCCAGCAGCCAAACCCACAGGTCAGGACGCGGCTATGGCTACACCTTC. Translating gives CASSQTHRSGRGYGYTF.

V and J are TRBV3-1 and TRBJ2-7; 7 positions agree with TRBD1. Trimming cost V 4 bases and J 2 bases; bases outside gene matches: 5. The CDR3 consists of 14 residues. Germline lookup yields CDR1 LGHDT and CDR2 YNNKEL (reference sequence). In DNA form, the CDR3 reads TGTGCCAGCAGCCGACGGACAGGTCCCTACGAGCAGTACTTC. Its translation is CASSRRTGPYEQYF.

This chain joins TRBV6-5 and TRBJ1-4; D gene unclear. The germline gives CDR1 MNHEY, CDR2 SVGAGI. V lost 0 bases, J lost 8 bases, and 10 bases lay in between. The CDR3 totals 14 residues. CDR3 region: CASSYSGSVEKLFF. For the CDR3, the DNA is TGTGCCAGCAGTTACTCGGGGTCGGTCGAAAAACTGTTTTTT.

This clonotype appeared a few times. The J gene is TRBJ2-2, the V gene TRBV10-3; the D gene is possibly TRBD1 (5 bases). Per germline, CDR1 ENHRY and CDR2 SYGVKD. This CDR3 has 15 amino acids. Between the trimmed V and J ends, which lost 3 bases and 0 bases, there was a span of 8 bases. CDR3 loop: CAISEARANTGELFF. CDR3 in DNA: TGTGCCATCAGTGAAGCCAGGGCGAACACCGGGGAGCTGTTTTTT.

This clonotype occurred a few times. The chain combines TRBV3-1 with TRBJ1-2; D call uncertain. CDR3 size: 15 residues. V was pared by 0 bases and J by 8 bases, with 16 bases between. Germline V CDR1 and CDR2: LGHDT, YNNKEL (reference sequence). CDR3 DNA: TGTGCCAGCAGCCAAGATTCGACGCCGATTGAGGGCTACACCTTC. Translation: CASSQDSTPIEGYTF.

The chain carries TRBV7-2 and TRBJ2-5, with 9 bases that match TRBD1. Germline CDR1 is SGHTA and CDR2 is FQGNSA. With V trimmed by 5 bases and J by 7 bases, 5 bases remained unmatched. The CDR3 loop spans 13 amino acids. CDR3 sequence: CASSPDRGGTQYF. The CDR3 DNA is TGTGCCAGCAGCCCGGACAGGGGTGGGACCCAGTACTTC.

This chain links TRBV7-2 with TRBJ1-1; tentative D call: TRBD1 (5 bases). Per the germline V gene, CDR1 is SGHTA and CDR2 is FQGNSA. This CDR3 has 15 residues. The V end was cut by 4 bases, the J end by 0 bases, with 12 bases between. This CDR3 reads CASSSSGTVNTEAFF. DNA for the CDR3: TGTGCCAGCAGCTCCTCCGGGACGGTGAACACTGAAGCTTTCTTT.